These 5 T cell receptor beta chains came from one sample sequenced in a study of shared clonotypes between healthy human individuals (dated by TCRdb to 2018 to 2021). Library preparation was by the immunoSEQ multiplex PCR assay. This immuneACCESS table, as held by TCRdb, lists in-frame sequences with V and J called but not all clones. Of the missing ones, under half trace to an unresolved V gene in checked studies; the others have no known cause. The table for this sample lists some 2.3 million clones; more than 80% of them were counted only once. Under 0.45% of the sample lies in the top ten. Sequencing was carried out using naive CD4+ T cells from PBMCs. The cell subset or site label here, explained by the study, means: CD45RA+ positively selected. Receptors originate from a man younger than 35 in good health. Some clones in this sample may be carry-over from other donors' samples.

The V and J genes are TRBV29-1 and TRBJ1-1; TRBD1 aligns across 8 bases. The V segment lost 7 bases and the J segment 4 bases; nucleotides outside the gene matches: 8. CDR3 length equals 13 residues. CDR1 SQVTM and CDR2 ANQGSEA come from the germline V gene. The CDR3 nucleotides are TGCAGCGCGGCGAGACAGGGGCCCACTGAAGCTTTCTTT. It is translated as CSAARQGPTEAFF. Based on the CDR3 plus reference TRBV29-1 and TRBJ1-1, the full variable domain is SAVISQKPSRDICQRGTSLTIQCQVDSQVTMMFWYRQQPGQSLTLIATANQGSEATYESGFVIDKFPISRPNLTFSTLTVSNMSPEDSSIYLCSAARQGPTEAFFGQGTRLTVV.

In nucleotides, the CDR3 is TGTGCCAGCTCCCCGATCGGAGCGGGAGGAACCTACGAGCAGTACTTC. Amino acid sequence: CASSPIGAGGTYEQYF. The chain links TRBV2 to TRBJ2-7, with TRBD2 identical over 9 bases. The V gene end was trimmed by 8 bases and the J gene end by 2 bases; junction bases not matched to a gene: 13. The CDR3 has 16 amino acids. CDR1 and CDR2 (germline): SNHLY, FYNNEI.

V and J are TRBV19 and TRBJ2-7; 12 bases map to TRBD1. Germline V gene data show CDR1 as LNHDA and CDR2 as SQIVND (reference sequence). The CDR3 loop spans 16 amino acids. Trimming at V came to 3 bases and at J to 4 bases, leaving 7 bases not matched to a gene. CDR3 nucleotide sequence: TGTGCCAGTAGTATCCCACCGGGACAGGGGGCATACGAGCAGTACTTC. Its translation: CASSIPPGQGAYEQYF.

CDR3 in DNA: TGTGCCAGCAGATCAAGCGGGAGCGGTATCCAAGAGACCCAGTACTTC. Its protein is CASRSSGSGIQETQYF. The chain is built from TRBV27 and TRBJ2-5; TRBD2 agrees at 8 bases. In germline, CDR1 is MNHEY, CDR2 SMNVEV (reference sequence). Losses at the gene ends were 6 bases for V and 1 base for J; bases not matched to a gene: 10. CDR3 length equals 16 residues.

The genes are TRBV30 and TRBJ2-1; 9 nucleotides line up with TRBD2. The length of the CDR3 is 15 residues. The ends lost 0 bases at V and 5 bases at J; junction bases unmatched: 5. In germline, CDR1 is GTSNPN, CDR2 SVGIG (reference sequence). The CDR3 protein is CAWSVGASGNNEQFF. For the CDR3, the DNA is TGTGCCTGGAGTGTAGGAGCTAGCGGGAACAATGAGCAGTTCTTC.